The TCR beta chain described here comes from a study of STAT3 mutations in large granular lymphocyte leukemia. General observations from the study: Every T-LGLL patient had at least one immunodominant TCRbeta clonotype.

Produced via immunoSEQ multiplex PCR; TCRdb's table is partial and in-frame only. Of approximately 8,000 clones in the sample, approximately 91% were seen once. The V end was cut by 3 bases, the J end by 2 bases, with 7 bases between. This CDR3 contains 13 residues. Germline CDR1 reads SEHNR; CDR2 reads FQNEAQ (reference sequence). Concerning this clone: Its antigen is undetermined.

This sequence joins TRBV7-9 and TRBJ1-2; D remains unclear. The sample taken for sequencing was peripheral blood mononuclear cells. This sequence was found in a man at least 80 years old with T-cell large granular lymphocyte leukemia. Some clones in this sample may be carry-over from other donors' samples. CDR3 coding DNA: TGTGCCAGCAGCTTTGGGCAGAACTATGGCTACACCTTC. Translated: CASSFGQNYGYTF. The whole variable domain, remainder taken from reference TRBV7-9 and TRBJ1-2, is DTGVSQNPRHKITKRGQNVTFRCDPISEHNRLYWYRQTLGQGPEFLTYFQNEAQLEKSRLLSDRFSAERPKGSFSTLEIQRTEQGDSAMYLCASSFGQNYGYTFGSGTRLTVV.